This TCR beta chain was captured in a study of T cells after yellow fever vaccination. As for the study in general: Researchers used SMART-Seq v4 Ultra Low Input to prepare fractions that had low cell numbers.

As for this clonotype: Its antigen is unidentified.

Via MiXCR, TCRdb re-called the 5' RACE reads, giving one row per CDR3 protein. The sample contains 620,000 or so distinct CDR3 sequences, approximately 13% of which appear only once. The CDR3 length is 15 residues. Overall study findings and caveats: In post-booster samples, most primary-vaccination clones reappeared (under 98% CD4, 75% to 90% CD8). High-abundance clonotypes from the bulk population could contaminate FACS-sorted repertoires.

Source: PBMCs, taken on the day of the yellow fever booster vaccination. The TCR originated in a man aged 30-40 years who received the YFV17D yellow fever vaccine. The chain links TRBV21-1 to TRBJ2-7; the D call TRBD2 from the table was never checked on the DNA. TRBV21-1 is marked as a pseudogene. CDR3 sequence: CASRGGRRIFDEQYF. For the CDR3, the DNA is TGTGCCAGCAGAGGAGGGAGAAGGATTTTTGACGAGCAGTACTTC.